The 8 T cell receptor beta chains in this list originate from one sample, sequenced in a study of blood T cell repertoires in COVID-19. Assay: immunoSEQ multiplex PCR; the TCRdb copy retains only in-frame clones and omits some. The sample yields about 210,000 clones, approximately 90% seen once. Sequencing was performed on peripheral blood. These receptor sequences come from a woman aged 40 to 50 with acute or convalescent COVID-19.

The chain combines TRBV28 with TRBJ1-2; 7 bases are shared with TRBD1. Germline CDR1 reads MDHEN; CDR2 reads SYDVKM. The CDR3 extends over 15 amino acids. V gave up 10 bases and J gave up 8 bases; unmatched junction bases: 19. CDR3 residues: CATGLIGTPRGGYTF. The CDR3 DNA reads TGTGCCACCGGTCTCATCGGGACCCCCAGGGGGGGCTACACCTTC.

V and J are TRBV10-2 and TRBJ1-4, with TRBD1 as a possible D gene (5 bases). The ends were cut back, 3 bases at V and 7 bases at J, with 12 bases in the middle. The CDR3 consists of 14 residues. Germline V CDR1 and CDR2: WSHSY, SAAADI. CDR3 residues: CASSDPQGGEKLFF. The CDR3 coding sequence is TGCGCCAGCAGTGATCCCCAGGGCGGTGAAAAACTGTTTTTT.

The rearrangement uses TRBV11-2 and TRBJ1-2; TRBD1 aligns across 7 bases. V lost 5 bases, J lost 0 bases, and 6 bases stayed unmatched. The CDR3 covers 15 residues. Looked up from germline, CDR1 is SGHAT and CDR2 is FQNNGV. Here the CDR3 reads CASSPRGQANYGYTF. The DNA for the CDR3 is TGTGCCAGCAGCCCAAGGGGGCAGGCTAACTATGGCTACACCTTC.

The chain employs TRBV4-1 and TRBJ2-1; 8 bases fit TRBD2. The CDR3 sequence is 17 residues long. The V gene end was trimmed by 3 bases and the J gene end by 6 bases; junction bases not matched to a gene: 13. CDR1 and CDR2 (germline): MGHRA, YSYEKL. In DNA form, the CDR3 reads TGCGCCAGCAGCCACCGTTTAGCGGGGACGCAGGGCAATGAGCAGTTCTTC. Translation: CASSHRLAGTQGNEQFF.

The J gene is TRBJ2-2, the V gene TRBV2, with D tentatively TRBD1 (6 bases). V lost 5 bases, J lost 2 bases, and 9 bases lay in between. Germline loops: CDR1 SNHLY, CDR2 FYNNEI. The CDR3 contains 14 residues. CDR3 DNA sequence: TGTGCCAGCAGTTTACAGGGAAACACCGGGGAGCTGTTTTTT. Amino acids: CASSLQGNTGELFF. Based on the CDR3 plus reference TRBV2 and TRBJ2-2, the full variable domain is EPEVTQTPSHQVTQMGQEVILRCVPISNHLYFYWYRQILGQKVEFLVSFYNNEISEKSEIFDDQFSVERPDGSNFTLKIRSTKLEDSAMYFCASSLQGNTGELFFGEGSRLTVL.

DNA for the CDR3: TGCGCCAGCAGCTTGGATCGTACGGGTGGCTACACCTTC. Translated: CASSLDRTGGYTF. J is TRBJ1-2 and V is TRBV5-1; D uncertain. This CDR3 region has 13 residues. In germline, CDR1 is SGHRS, CDR2 YFSETQ. With 0 bases removed from V and 7 bases from J, the gap between germline ends came to 10 bases.

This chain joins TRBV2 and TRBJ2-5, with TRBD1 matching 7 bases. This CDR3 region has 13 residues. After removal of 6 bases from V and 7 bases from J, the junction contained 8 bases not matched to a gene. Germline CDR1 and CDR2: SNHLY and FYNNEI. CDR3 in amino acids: CASSTGDGVTQYF. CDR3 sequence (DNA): TGTGCCAGCAGCACAGGGGACGGGGTGACCCAGTACTTC.

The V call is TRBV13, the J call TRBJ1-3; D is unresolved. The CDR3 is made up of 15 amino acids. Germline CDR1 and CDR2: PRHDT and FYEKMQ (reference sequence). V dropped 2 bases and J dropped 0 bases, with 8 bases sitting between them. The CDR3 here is CASSLQRYSGNTIYF. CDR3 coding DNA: TGTGCCAGCAGCTTACAGCGTTACTCTGGAAACACCATATATTTT. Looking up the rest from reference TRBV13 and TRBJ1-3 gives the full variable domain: AAGVIQSPRHLIKEKRETATLKCYPIPRHDTVYWYQQGPGQDPQFLISFYEKMQSDKGSIPDRFSAQQFSDYHSELNMSSLELGDSALYFCASSLQRYSGNTIYFGEGSWLTVV.